This TCR beta chain comes out of a study of T cells in Graves' hyperthyroidism and ophthalmopathy. Looked up from germline, CDR1 is PRHDT and CDR2 is FYEKMQ (reference sequence). V lost 6 bases, J lost 7 bases, and 10 bases lay in between. The CDR3 totals 12 residues. It was RNA transcripts that yielded the amplified TCR beta CDR3 regions. When the TCR CDR3 underwent first-round RT-PCR, the HTBI primer set was used. MiXCR, run by TCRdb on the multiplex PCR reads, gives a single entry per CDR3 protein. The profile covers under 650,000 distinct CDR3 sequences, with around 15% appearing a single time and around 3.9% taken by the ten largest.

This receptor was identified in a woman aged 25-40 years with Graves' hyperthyroidism. The sequencing input was blood. V and J are TRBV13 and TRBJ2-1; TRBD1 or TRBD2 may be the D gene (5 bases each). This CDR3 is CASRGTPNEQFF. In DNA form, the CDR3 reads TGTGCCAGCAGGGGGACCCCAAATGAGCAGTTCTTC. The full variable domain, its missing parts supplied by reference TRBV13 and TRBJ2-1, is AAGVIQSPRHLIKEKRETATLKCYPIPRHDTVYWYQQGPGQDPQFLISFYEKMQSDKGSIPDRFSAQQFSDYHSELNMSSLELGDSALYFCASRGTPNEQFFGPGTRLTVL.